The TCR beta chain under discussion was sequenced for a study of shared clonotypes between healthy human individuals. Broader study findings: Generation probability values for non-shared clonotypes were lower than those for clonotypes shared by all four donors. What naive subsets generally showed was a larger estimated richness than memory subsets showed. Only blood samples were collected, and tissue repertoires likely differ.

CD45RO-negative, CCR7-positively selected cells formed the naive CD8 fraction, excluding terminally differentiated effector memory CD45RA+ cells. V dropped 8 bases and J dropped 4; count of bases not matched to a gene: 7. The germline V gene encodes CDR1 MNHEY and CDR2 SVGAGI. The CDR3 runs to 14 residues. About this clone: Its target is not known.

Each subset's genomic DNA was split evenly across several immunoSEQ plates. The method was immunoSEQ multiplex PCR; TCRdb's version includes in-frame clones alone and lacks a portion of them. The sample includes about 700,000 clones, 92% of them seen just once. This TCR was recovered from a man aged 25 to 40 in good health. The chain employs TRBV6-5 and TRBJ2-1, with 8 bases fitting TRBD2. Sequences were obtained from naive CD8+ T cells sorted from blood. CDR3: CASQGLAEYNEQFF. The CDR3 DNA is TGTGCCAGCCAAGGACTAGCAGAATACAATGAGCAGTTCTTC.